This T cell receptor (beta chain) is from a study of T cells in Graves' hyperthyroidism and ophthalmopathy. Germline CDR1 reads ENHRY; CDR2 reads SYGVKD. CDR3 size: 15 residues. On this clonotype: The antigen remains undetermined. The junction and the germline gene differ at one end; a read error may be behind it.

Ophthalmopathy cases met thresholds of Clinical Activity Score at least 3, NOSPECS grade at least 4 and duration under 3 months. Every diagnosis used clinical symptoms, serum thyroxine and TRAb, thyroid ultrasound and orbital computed tomography. The CDR3 regions of TCR beta were amplified from RNA transcripts. With the HTBI primer set, the TCR CDR3 went through a first round of RT-PCR. One entry per CDR3 protein results from TCRdb running MiXCR on the multiplex PCR reads. Found here are roughly 61,000 distinct CDR3 sequences, roughly 50% of them singletons; the top ten hold about 3.3%. Study-level points and caveats: Expanded thyroid clonotypes (above 0.001) were mostly also found in blood. The model foresaw ophthalmopathy a median approximately 6.3 months prior to onset.

The sample taken for sequencing was blood. The V call is TRBV10-3, the J call TRBJ2-1; D may match TRBD1 or TRBD2 (6 bases each). The receptor's source is a woman aged 60-70 years with Graves' ophthalmopathy. The CDR3 loop is CAISGDRGLDNEEFF. CDR3 coding DNA: TGTGCCATCAGTGGAGACCGGGGGCTGGATAATGAGGAGTTCTTT.